Sequencing of this T cell receptor (beta chain) was carried out in a study of blood T cell repertoires in COVID-19. Overall study context: Acute-phase and convalescent COVID-19 samples originated in the United States, Italy and Spain. PBMCs, B-cell-depleted T cells, or T cells provided the cDNA or gDNA that made up the material.

The V gene end was trimmed by 7 bases and the J gene end by 0 bases; junction bases not matched to a gene: 0. The CDR3 is 14 amino acids. Per the germline V gene, CDR1 is SGHRS and CDR2 is YFSETQ. The data were produced by immunoSEQ multiplex PCR, yet TCRdb's version contains in-frame clones alone and is incomplete. The data hold 45,000 to 60,000 clones, with roughly 87% observed a single time. The sample holds one count of this clone. The rearrangement links TRBV5-1 to TRBJ1-4, with 10 bases aligning to TRBD1. The clonotype originates from a woman aged 60-70 years with acute or convalescent COVID-19. The sequenced material came from peripheral blood. CDR3 sequence (DNA): TGCGCCAGCGGGACAGGGGCAACTAATGAAAAACTGTTTTTT. Protein sequence: CASGTGATNEKLFF.